This section outlines one T cell receptor (beta chain) sequence together with its context. Its cognate antigen is unknown. This table comes from immunoSEQ multiplex PCR, and its TCRdb copy is limited to in-frame clones, with some not included. The sample has tens of thousands of clones, approximately 90% seen once. The data stem from a study of OX40 agonist ivuxolimab in advanced cancers. Per the germline V gene, CDR1 is SGDLS and CDR2 is YYNGEE. The CDR3 sequence is 16 residues long. J lost 0 bases, V lost 0 bases, and 2 bases had no gene match. Notes on the study in general: No determination was made of the antigen specificity of the expanded peripheral T cells.

The input for sequencing was CD4+ or CD8+ T cells sorted from blood, taken in a trial of the OX40 agonist ivuxolimab. This TCR came from an adult with an advanced solid tumor such as melanoma, head and neck, liver or kidney cancer. The chain links TRBV9 to TRBJ2-2, with 7 bases fitting TRBD2. The CDR3 here is CASSVVSGANTGELFF. DNA of the CDR3: TGTGCCAGCAGCGTAGTGAGCGGGGCGAACACCGGGGAGCTGTTTTTT.